This T cell receptor beta chain derives from a study of T-cell reconstitution after alpha-beta-depleted transplantation in children. Unique molecular identifiers were used to barcode this TCRbeta library. MiXCR was run by TCRdb on the PCR reads, yielding one entry per CDR3 protein. The data contain approximately 340,000 distinct CDR3 sequences, around 10% of them singletons. Trimming took 3 bases from V and 6 from J; bases not matched to a gene: 11. This CDR3 contains 16 residues. Germline V gives CDR1 SGDLS, CDR2 YYNGEE. V usage is TRBV9 and J usage is TRBJ2-1; 8 nucleotides line up with TRBD2. This specimen was PBMCs from the stem cell graft donor, taken from the stem cell graft. This TCR derives from a human donor who donated a stem cell graft to a child with acute lymphoblastic leukemia. CDR3 in amino acids: CASSAQPGLDSNEQFF. In DNA, the CDR3 is TGTGCCAGCAGCGCCCAACCGGGACTAGATTCCAATGAGCAGTTCTTC.